This TCR beta chain is from a study of OX40 agonist ivuxolimab in advanced cancers. Looking at the study overall: In this cohort, patients received ivuxolimab, an agonistic anti-OX40 (CD134) antibody. The diagnoses of dose-escalation patients were hepatocellular carcinoma, melanoma, renal cell or head and neck cancer. Three patients showed partial responses: one hepatocellular carcinoma and two cutaneous melanoma cases.

The germline gives CDR1 SNHLY, CDR2 FYNNEI. This CDR3 region has 12 residues. V lost 3 bases, J lost 7 bases, and 7 bases lay in between. Sequencing used immunoSEQ multiplex PCR; TCRdb keeps in-frame clones, though not all of them. This table holds some 85,000 clones, roughly nine tenths found once. V is TRBV2 and J is TRBJ2-1; the D gene is possibly TRBD2 (5 bases). The source of this sequence is an adult with an advanced solid tumor such as melanoma, head and neck, liver or kidney cancer. This material consisted of CD4+ or CD8+ T cells sorted from blood, taken in a trial of the OX40 agonist ivuxolimab. CDR3 protein: CASSETGNEQFF. CDR3 DNA sequence: TGTGCCAGCAGTGAGACGGGGAATGAGCAGTTCTTC.